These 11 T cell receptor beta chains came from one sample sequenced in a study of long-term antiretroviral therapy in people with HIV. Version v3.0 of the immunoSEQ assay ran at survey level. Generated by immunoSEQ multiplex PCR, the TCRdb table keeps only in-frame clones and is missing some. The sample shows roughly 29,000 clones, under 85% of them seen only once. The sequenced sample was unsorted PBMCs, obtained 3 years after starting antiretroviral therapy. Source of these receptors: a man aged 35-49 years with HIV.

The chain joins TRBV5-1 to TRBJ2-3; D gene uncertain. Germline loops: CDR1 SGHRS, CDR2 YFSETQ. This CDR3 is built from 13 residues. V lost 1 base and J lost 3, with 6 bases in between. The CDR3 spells CASSLSQTDTQYF. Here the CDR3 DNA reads TGCGCCAGCAGCTTGTCCCAGACAGATACGCAGTATTTT.

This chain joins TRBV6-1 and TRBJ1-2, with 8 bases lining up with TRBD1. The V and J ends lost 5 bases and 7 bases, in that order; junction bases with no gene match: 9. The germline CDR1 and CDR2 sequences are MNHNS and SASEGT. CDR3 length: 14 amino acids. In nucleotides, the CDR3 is TGTGCCAGCAGTAGTGGACAGGGAAGTAGTGGCTACACCTTC. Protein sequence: CASSSGQGSSGYTF.

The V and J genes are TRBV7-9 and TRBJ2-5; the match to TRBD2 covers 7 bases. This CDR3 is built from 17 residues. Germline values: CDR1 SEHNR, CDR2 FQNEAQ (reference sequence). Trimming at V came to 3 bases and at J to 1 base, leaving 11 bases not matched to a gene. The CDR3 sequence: CASSLGAVGGGQETQYF. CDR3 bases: TGTGCCAGCAGCTTGGGAGCGGTGGGGGGGGGCCAAGAGACCCAGTACTTC.

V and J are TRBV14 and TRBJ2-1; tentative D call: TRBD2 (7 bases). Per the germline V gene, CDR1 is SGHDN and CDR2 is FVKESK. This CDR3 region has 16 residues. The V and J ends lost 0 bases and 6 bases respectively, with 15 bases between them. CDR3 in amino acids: CASSQEFGGGRNEQFF. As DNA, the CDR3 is TGTGCCAGCAGCCAAGAATTCGGCGGGGGCCGCAATGAGCAGTTCTTC.

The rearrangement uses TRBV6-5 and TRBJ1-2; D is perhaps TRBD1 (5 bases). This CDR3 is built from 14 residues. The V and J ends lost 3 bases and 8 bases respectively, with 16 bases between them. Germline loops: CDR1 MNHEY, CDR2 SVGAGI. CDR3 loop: CASSYQGQKMGYTF. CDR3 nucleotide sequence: TGTGCCAGCAGTTATCAGGGCCAGAAAATGGGCTACACCTTC.

The CDR3 DNA sequence: TGTGCCAGCAGCTTAGTCCGGGCCCTCGGAACTGAAGCTTTCTTT. Its translation: CASSLVRALGTEAFF. The chain employs TRBV7-9 and TRBJ1-1; D not resolved. Trimming pared 1 base from V and 5 bases from J, leaving 14 bases between. The CDR3 extends over 15 amino acids. CDR1 SEHNR and CDR2 FQNEAQ come from the germline V gene (reference sequence). The complete variable domain, with remaining parts taken from reference TRBV7-9 and TRBJ1-1, reads DTGVSQNPRHKITKRGQNVTFRCDPISEHNRLYWYRQTLGQGPEFLTYFQNEAQLEKSRLLSDRFSAERPKGSFSTLEIQRTEQGDSAMYLCASSLVRALGTEAFFGQGTRLTVV.

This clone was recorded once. Here the CDR3 DNA reads TGTGCCAGCAGTTTGTATGGGCAGATGAACACCGGGGAGCTGTTTTTT. Amino acids: CASSLYGQMNTGELFF. The V and J genes are TRBV27 and TRBJ2-2; D not resolved. CDR3 length equals 16 residues. V lost 3 bases and J 1 base, leaving 12 bases between the germline ends. CDR1 and CDR2 (germline): MNHEY, SMNVEV (reference sequence).

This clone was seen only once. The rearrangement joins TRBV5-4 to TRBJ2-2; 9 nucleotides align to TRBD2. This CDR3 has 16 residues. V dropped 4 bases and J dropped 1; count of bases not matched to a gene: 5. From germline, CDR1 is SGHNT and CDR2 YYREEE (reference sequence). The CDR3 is CASSASSGENTGELFF. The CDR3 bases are TGTGCCAGCAGCGCCTCTAGCGGGGAGAACACCGGGGAGCTGTTTTTT.

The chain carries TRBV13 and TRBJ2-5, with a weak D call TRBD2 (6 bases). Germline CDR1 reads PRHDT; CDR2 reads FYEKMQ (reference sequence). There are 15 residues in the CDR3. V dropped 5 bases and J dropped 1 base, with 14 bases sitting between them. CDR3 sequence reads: CASSRRDSPQETQYF. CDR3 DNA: TGTGCCAGCAGCCGCCGGGACTCCCCCCAAGAGACCCAGTACTTC.

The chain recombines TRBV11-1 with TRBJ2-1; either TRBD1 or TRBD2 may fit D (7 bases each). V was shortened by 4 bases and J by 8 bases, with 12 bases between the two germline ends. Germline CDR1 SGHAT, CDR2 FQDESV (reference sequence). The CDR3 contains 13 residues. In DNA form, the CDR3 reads TGTGCCAGCAGCTCAGGGGGGGGGTATGAGCAGTTCTTC. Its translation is CASSSGGGYEQFF.

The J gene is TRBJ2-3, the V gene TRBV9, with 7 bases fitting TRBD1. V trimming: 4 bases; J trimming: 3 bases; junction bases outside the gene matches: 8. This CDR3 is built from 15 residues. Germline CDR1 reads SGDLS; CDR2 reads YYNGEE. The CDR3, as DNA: TGTGCCAGCAGCTCACAGGGGTTCGTGACAGATACGCAGTATTTT. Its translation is CASSSQGFVTDTQYF.